This T cell receptor (beta chain) came from a study of blood T cell repertoires in COVID-19. Across the study: Acute-phase and convalescent COVID-19 samples originated in the United States, Italy and Spain. Nucleic acid was either cDNA or gDNA, and it came from T cells, B-cell-depleted T cells, or PBMCs.

Clones were read by immunoSEQ multiplex PCR, and TCRdb kept only the in-frame ones, dropping some. The repertoire holds about 670,000 clones, over 80% seen once, with approximately 0.25% in the top ten. Per germline, CDR1 SGHRS and CDR2 YFSETQ. The length of the CDR3 is 15 residues. V was trimmed by 4 bases and J by 1 base, leaving 14 bases between them. The sequence derives from a woman aged 18-29 years with acute or convalescent COVID-19. The J gene is TRBJ1-2, the V gene TRBV5-1, with D tentatively TRBD1 (5 bases). Sequencing used peripheral blood. In DNA form, the CDR3 reads TGCGCCAGCAGCGGAACAGGAGGGCTTAACTATGGCTACACCTTC. It specifies CASSGTGGLNYGYTF.